This T cell receptor beta chain was retrieved from a study of shared T cell receptors in the human thymus. The data were produced by immunoSEQ multiplex PCR, yet TCRdb's version contains in-frame clones alone and is incomplete. This table has about 500,000 clones, around 78% appearing once. This same sample was also taken into another study, of human thymus T cells. From that report: Immunologically healthy infants in Finland undergoing congenital heart defect surgery were the donors. Corrective cardiac operations yielded the resected thymus tissue. It looked as if thymic and blood repertoires used V and J genes in a biased way. A high degree of thymic repertoire overlap among unrelated individuals was reported in related research.

The receptor was isolated from a boy under two years old with a congenital heart defect. Sequenced: thymocytes.

This CDR3 is CASSLDDGGLREQYF. Written as DNA, the CDR3 is TGCGCCAGCAGCTTGGATGACGGGGGGCTGAGGGAGCAGTACTTC. This chain uses TRBV5-1 with TRBJ2-5, with D possibly being TRBD2 (7 bases). The V gene lost 0 bases and the J gene lost 11 bases, with 20 bases spanning the gap. The germline V gene encodes CDR1 SGHRS and CDR2 YFSETQ. The CDR3 length is 15 residues.